The clone carrying this TCR beta chain was found many times. Its antigen is still unknown. A sample-barcoded 5' primer and a J-beta primer mix were used in a second PCR of roughly 7 to 12 cycles. The authors tagged each cDNA molecule using a template-switch adaptor with 12 random nucleotides. Individual samples furnished no less than 3 million CDR3-containing paired-end reads apiece. Each CDR3 protein is one row after TCRdb ran MiXCR on the 5' RACE reads. The sample carries 660,000 or so distinct CDR3 sequences, about 54% recorded once. This entry is derived from a study of blood T cells in healthy people across ages. Study-wide findings and caveats: The long-lived group displayed more naive CD4+ cells, plus higher diversity, than the aged donors did.

V shed 5 bases, J shed 5 bases, and the junction held 8 bases outside the gene matches. CDR1 SNHLY and CDR2 FYNNEI come from the germline V gene. The CDR3 runs 14 residues. The sequence derives from a man aged 60 to 69 in good health. The gene calls are TRBV2 and TRBJ2-5; 7 bases map to TRBD2. Sequencing used blood. CDR3 sequence reads: CASSLRTSSETQYF. CDR3 DNA: TGTGCCAGCAGTCTTCGGACTAGTTCGGAGACCCAGTACTTC.